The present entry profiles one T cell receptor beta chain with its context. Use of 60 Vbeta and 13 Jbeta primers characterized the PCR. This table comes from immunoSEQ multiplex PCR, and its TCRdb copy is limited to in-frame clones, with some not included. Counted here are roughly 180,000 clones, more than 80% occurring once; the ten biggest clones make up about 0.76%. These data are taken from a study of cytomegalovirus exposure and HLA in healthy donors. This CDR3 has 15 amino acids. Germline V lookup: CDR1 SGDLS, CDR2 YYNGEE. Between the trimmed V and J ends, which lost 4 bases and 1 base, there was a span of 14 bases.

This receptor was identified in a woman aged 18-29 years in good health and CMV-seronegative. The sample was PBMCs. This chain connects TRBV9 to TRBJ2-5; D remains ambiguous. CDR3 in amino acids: CASSPLAAVQETQYF. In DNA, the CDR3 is TGTGCCAGCAGCCCCCTCGCGGCGGTCCAAGAGACCCAGTACTTC. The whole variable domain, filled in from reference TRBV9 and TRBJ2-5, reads DSGVTQTPKHLITATGQRVTLRCSPRSGDLSVYWYQQSLDQGLQFLIQYYNGEERAKGNILERFSAQQFPDLHSELNLSSLELGDSALYFCASSPLAAVQETQYFGPGTRLLVL.